The entry below describes one TCR beta chain. This sample was taken from a study of blood T cell repertoires in COVID-19. Study details: The samples span acute and convalescent COVID-19 from the United States, Italy and Spain.

Sequencing was performed with immunoSEQ multiplex PCR; in TCRdb, only in-frame clones are kept and a portion is missing. The sample lists around 360,000 clones, more than 75% occurring once. Participants were aged about 18 to 100 years, lived in roughly 23 US areas, and enrolled virtually. The CDR3 contains 15 residues. V lost 6 bases and J lost 2; bases outside the gene matches: 4. The germline CDR1 and CDR2 sequences are SGHNT and YENEEA. Sequencing was done on a sample of PBMCs or T cells enriched from blood (not recorded which). The chain has TRBV11-3 and TRBJ2-1; the match to TRBD2 covers 10 bases. The receptor comes from a middle-aged man in a cohort exposed to, infected with or recovered from COVID-19 (not recorded which). CDR3 sequence (DNA): TGTGCCAGCAGTTCTGGACTAGCGGCCTACAATGAGCAGTTCTTC. Amino acids: CASSSGLAAYNEQFF.